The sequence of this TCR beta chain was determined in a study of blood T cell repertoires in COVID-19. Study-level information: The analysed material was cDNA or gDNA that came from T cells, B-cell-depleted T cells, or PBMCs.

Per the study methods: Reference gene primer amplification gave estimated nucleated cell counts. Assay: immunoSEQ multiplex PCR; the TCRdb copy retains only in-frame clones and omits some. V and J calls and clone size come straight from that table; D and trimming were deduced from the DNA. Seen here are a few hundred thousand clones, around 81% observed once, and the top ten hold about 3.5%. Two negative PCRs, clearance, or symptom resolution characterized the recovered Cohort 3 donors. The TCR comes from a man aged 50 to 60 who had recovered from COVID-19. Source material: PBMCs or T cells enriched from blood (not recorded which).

In nucleotides, the CDR3 is TGTGCCAGCAGTTACGACAGGTTGAATGAGCAGTTCTTC. Translation: CASSYDRLNEQFF. This chain connects TRBV6-5 to TRBJ2-1; tentatively, D is TRBD1 (6 bases). Germline values: CDR1 MNHEY, CDR2 SVGAGI. The length of the CDR3 is 13 residues. Trimming removed 2 bases at V and 7 bases at J, with 9 bases between.